These 22 T cell receptor beta chains share one sample of origin, sequenced in a study of T cell repertoires in aging, cancer and after chemotherapy (dated 2019 in TCRdb). Genomic DNA extracted from peripheral blood, rather than sorted cells or RNA, was used as the source for amplification of TCR beta rearrangements. Instrument on record: Illumina MiSeq. Using a mixed TRB-A/B primer pool, multiplex touch-down PCR amplified rearranged TRB sequences covering the V, D and J segments. Using fastp at Q25 and MiXCR, TCRdb reprocessed the public reads and kept productive beta chains. Entries that share a CDR3 protein sequence are merged under the most common genes and DNA. In this sample the table shows under 7,500 distinct CDR3 sequences, roughly 30% of which occur a single time. The top ten clonotypes cover around 8.6% of the sample. The sequencing sample was made of blood. The receptors stem from a human donor with a blood cancer.

This clonotype is labeled as medium-sized. This chain links TRBV30 with TRBJ2-3; D gene ambiguous. V gave up 1 base and J gave up 5 bases, with 10 bases separating them. The germline CDR1 and CDR2 sequences are GTSNPN and SVGIG (reference sequence). This CDR3 has 13 amino acids. The CDR3 DNA follows: TGTGCCTGGAGTGAGGTCTCGCAAGATACGCAGTATTTT. Its translation: CAWSEVSQDTQYF.

This clonotype has more than one count but fewer than ten. The chain carries TRBV5-6 and TRBJ2-5; D unclear. Trimming removed 1 base from V and 2 bases from J, with 9 bases in between. Per germline, CDR1 SGHDT and CDR2 YYEEEE. This CDR3 is built from 14 residues. The CDR3 DNA follows: TGTGCCAGCAGCTTGAAGCAGGTTCAAGAGACCCAGTACTTC. It codes for CASSLKQVQETQYF.

The chain has TRBV6-5 and TRBJ2-3, with 14 bases identical to TRBD2. This CDR3 contains 14 residues. Germline V CDR1 and CDR2: MNHEY, SVGAGI. Trimming at V came to 11 bases and at J to 3 bases, leaving 4 bases not matched to a gene. The CDR3 sequence: CAWGLAGVTDTQYF. The CDR3 bases are TGTGCCTGGGGACTAGCGGGAGTAACAGATACGCAGTATTTT.

This clonotype was observed a handful of times. The chain is built from TRBV10-3 and TRBJ2-5; 9 positions agree with TRBD2. Germline V gene lookup returns CDR1 ENHRY and CDR2 SYGVKD. This CDR3 spans 16 amino acids. The trim removed 1 base at V and 1 base at J, leaving 4 bases unmatched. For the CDR3, the DNA is TGTGCCATCAGTGAGTTTACTAGCGGGCTCCAAGAGACCCAGTACTTC. Translating gives CAISEFTSGLQETQYF.

The chain combines TRBV20-1 with TRBJ2-7; D may be TRBD2 (5 bases). Germline assignment: CDR1 DFQATT and CDR2 SNEGSKA (reference sequence). This CDR3 comprises 11 residues. The V gene lost 3 bases and the J gene lost 6 bases, with 9 bases spanning the gap. DNA for the CDR3: TGCAGTGCTAGGAATCGGGGCGAGCAGTACTTC. Translating gives CSARNRGEQYF.

V gene TRBV6-4 combines with J gene TRBJ2-3; the match to TRBD2 covers 8 bases. The trim removed 6 bases at V and 4 bases at J, leaving 6 bases unmatched. In germline, CDR1 is MRHNA, CDR2 SNTAGT. The CDR3 is 14 residues long. The CDR3 sequence: CASSVERESDTQYF. The DNA of the CDR3 is TGTGCCAGCAGCGTCGAGCGGGAGTCAGATACGCAGTATTTT.

This clonotype was detected a few times. The CDR3 loop reads CASSLAGTSEETQYF. CDR3 bases: TGTGCCAGCAGCTTAGCAGGGACTAGCGAAGAGACCCAGTACTTC. V usage is TRBV7-2 and J usage is TRBJ2-5; 10 nucleotides align to TRBD2. There are 15 residues in the CDR3. With 0 bases clipped from V and 3 bases from J, the junction kept 1 base outside the gene matches. CDR1 is SGHTA, CDR2 FQGNSA, per germline.

This clonotype is medium-sized in the sample. V and J are TRBV6-5 and TRBJ2-3; 9 positions match TRBD1. CDR3 length: 14 residues. V lost 2 bases and J lost 5; bases outside the gene matches: 2. Germline CDR1 reads MNHEY; CDR2 reads SVGAGI. For the CDR3, the DNA is TGTGCCAGCAGTTACAGGGACAGGGAAGATACGCAGTATTTT. It is translated as CASSYRDREDTQYF.

The J gene is TRBJ1-5, the V gene TRBV27; D is undetermined. In germline, CDR1 is MNHEY, CDR2 SMNVEV (reference sequence). This CDR3 comprises 13 residues. V lost 2 bases and J 7 bases, leaving 9 bases between the germline ends. The DNA of the CDR3 is TGTGCCAGCAGTTTAGTCGTCCACCAGCCCCAGCATTTT. It specifies CASSLVVHQPQHF.

J is TRBJ2-7 and V is TRBV20-1; no firm D call. The J call may be wrong; the DNA end is better matched by TRBJ2-1. In germline, CDR1 is DFQATT, CDR2 SNEGSKA (reference sequence). CDR3 size: 13 residues. For the CDR3, the DNA is TGCAGTGCTAGAGATGACTTAACCTACGAGCAGTTCTTC. Protein: CSARDDLTYEQFF.

The chain uses TRBV14 and TRBJ2-1, with D possibly matching TRBD2 (5 bases). Germline V gene data show CDR1 as SGHDN and CDR2 as FVKESK. The germline V and J ends were trimmed by 2 bases and 8 bases, with 13 bases remaining between them. This CDR3 comprises 14 residues. CDR3 in amino acids: CASSQWVGGHEQFF. The DNA for the CDR3 is TGTGCCAGCAGCCAATGGGTTGGAGGCCATGAGCAGTTCTTC.

The chain links TRBV14 to TRBJ2-7; D uncertain. CDR1 and CDR2 (germline): SGHDN, FVKESK. The V gene lost 2 bases and the J gene lost 3 bases, with 11 bases spanning the gap. There are 14 residues in the CDR3. The CDR3: CASSQIGWRYEQYF. The CDR3, as DNA: TGTGCCAGCAGCCAAATTGGTTGGCGCTACGAGCAGTACTTC.

Points on this clonotype: This may be a read error: a much more frequent sequence differs by one nucleotide. The V call is TRBV12-3 or TRBV12-4, the J call TRBJ2-5; the D gene could be TRBD1 or TRBD2 (6 bases each). Trimming cost V 5 bases and J 5 bases, with 15 bases left between them. There are 14 residues in the CDR3. Here the CDR3 reads CASSRKGGLETQYF. For the CDR3, the DNA is TGTGCCAGCAGTCGGAAGGGGGGACTGGAGACCCAGTACTTC.

In its sample, this clonotype is medium-sized. This chain uses TRBV13 with TRBJ2-5; tentatively, D is TRBD1 (5 bases). This CDR3 is built from 13 residues. V lost 5 bases and J lost 3, with 10 bases in between. The germline V gene has CDR1 PRHDT and CDR2 FYEKMQ (reference sequence). CDR3 sequence: CASSPPREETQYF. The CDR3 bases are TGTGCCAGCAGCCCCCCCAGGGAAGAGACCCAGTACTTC.

V gene TRBV20-1 combines with J gene TRBJ2-7; D is undetermined. Germline V gene sequence: CDR1 DFQATT, CDR2 SNEGSKA (reference sequence). V was pared by 4 bases and J by 0 bases, with 16 bases between. The length of the CDR3 is 15 residues. The CDR3 coding sequence is TGCAGTGCTACACCCCTCAGCAGGAGCTCCTACGAGCAGTACTTC. Protein product: CSATPLSRSSYEQYF.

V usage is TRBV7-6 and J usage is TRBJ2-7; TRBD1 matches at 9 bases. The CDR3 has 15 amino acids. In germline, CDR1 is SGHVS, CDR2 FNYEAQ. The trim removed 5 bases at V and 3 bases at J, leaving 8 bases unmatched. For the CDR3, the DNA is TGTGCCAGCAGCCCCGGACAGGGGCTTTTCTACGAGCAGTACTTC. Its translation is CASSPGQGLFYEQYF.

This clonotype was picked up one time. This chain uses TRBV20-1 with TRBJ2-7, with a weak D call TRBD2 (7 bases). Germline V gene sequence: CDR1 DFQATT, CDR2 SNEGSKA (reference sequence). The CDR3 sequence is 15 residues long. The ends were cut back, 2 bases at V and 2 bases at J, with 16 bases in the middle. The CDR3 nucleotides read TGCAGTGCTAGATCCAAGGGGGGGGCCCCCTACGAGCAGTACTTC. This gives the protein CSARSKGGAPYEQYF.

This clonotype rates as medium-sized. The V gene is TRBV29-1, the J gene TRBJ2-5, with D perhaps matching TRBD1 (5 bases). This CDR3 is 12 amino acids long. Germline V gene data show CDR1 as SQVTM and CDR2 as ANQGSEA. CDR3 bases: TGCAGTTACCTGGGGCAGCTAGAGACCCAGTACTTC. Translation gives CSYLGQLETQYF. Based on the CDR3 plus reference TRBV29-1 and TRBJ2-5, the full variable domain is SAVISQKPSRDICQRGTSLTIQCQVDSQVTMMFWYRQQPGQSLTLIATANQGSEATYESGFVIDKFPISRPNLTFSTLTVSNMSPEDSSIYLCSYLGQLETQYFGPGTRLLVL.

The V and J genes are TRBV7-9 and TRBJ2-3, with a possible D match to TRBD2 (6 bases). The CDR3 extends over 16 amino acids. CDR1 and CDR2 (germline): SEHNR, FQNEAQ (reference sequence). Trimming cost V 3 bases and J 2 bases, with 15 bases left between them. DNA of the CDR3: TGTGCCAGCAGCTTTAGTCCCCGGGAGCCCACAGATACGCAGTATTTT. Protein sequence: CASSFSPREPTDTQYF.

The chain employs TRBV19 and TRBJ1-6; 11 nucleotides align to TRBD1. Germline V gene sequence: CDR1 LNHDA, CDR2 SQIVND (reference sequence). The junction had 6 bases not matched to a gene; V was cut back by 5 bases and J by 9 bases. The length of the CDR3 is 15 residues. In DNA form, the CDR3 reads TGTGCCAGTAGTTTAACCGGGACAGGGGGTTCACCCCTCCACTTT. This codes for CASSLTGTGGSPLHF.

This clonotype counts as medium-sized. The chain has TRBV29-1 and TRBJ1-2; D may be TRBD1 (6 bases). Germline V gene data show CDR1 as SQVTM and CDR2 as ANQGSEA. The CDR3 contains 15 residues. The V gene lost 0 bases and the J gene lost 1 base, with 12 bases spanning the gap. The CDR3 is CSVEEWQGFNYGYTF. DNA of the CDR3: TGCAGCGTTGAAGAATGGCAGGGGTTTAACTATGGCTACACCTTC.

V usage is TRBV12-3 or TRBV12-4 and J usage is TRBJ2-1; 7 bases fit TRBD1. The trim removed 3 bases at V and 2 bases at J, leaving 10 bases unmatched. The CDR3 loop spans 17 amino acids. The CDR3 spells CASSFVPGQQPYNEQFF. The CDR3 nucleotides read TGTGCCAGCAGTTTCGTCCCGGGACAGCAACCCTACAATGAGCAGTTCTTC.